The 27 T cell receptor beta chains presented below share a single source sample, sequenced in a study of blood T cell repertoires in COVID-19. Clones were read by immunoSEQ multiplex PCR, and TCRdb kept only the in-frame ones, dropping some. The sample lists a few hundred thousand clones, 85% to 90% occurring once. Sequencing was carried out using PBMCs or T cells enriched from blood (not recorded which). The origin of the receptors is a woman aged 18-29 years who had recovered from COVID-19.

This rearrangement joins TRBV6-1 to TRBJ1-4; D uncertain. The germline V gene encodes CDR1 MNHNS and CDR2 SASEGT. V lost 0 bases and J 3 bases, leaving 17 bases between the germline ends. CDR3 size: 18 residues. CDR3 in DNA: TGTGCCAGCAGTGAAGCTGGTGACCTCGGGCGGGCTAATGAAAAACTGTTTTTT. It specifies CASSEAGDLGRANEKLFF.

This chain links TRBV15 with TRBJ2-7, with 8 bases that match TRBD1. Per germline, CDR1 LNHNV and CDR2 YYDKDF (reference sequence). The CDR3 sequence is 16 residues long. V trimming: 5 bases; J trimming: 3 bases; junction bases outside the gene matches: 12. In DNA form, the CDR3 reads TGTGCCACCAGCGTAAGGACAGGGTCCCTAATCTACGAGCAGTACTTC. As protein: CATSVRTGSLIYEQYF.

This clone has just a few counts. The genes are TRBV10-3 and TRBJ2-2; TRBD2 agrees at 7 bases. Germline V CDR1 and CDR2: ENHRY, SYGVKD. Losses at the gene ends were 8 bases for V and 4 bases for J; bases not matched to a gene: 25. The CDR3 is 20 residues long. CDR3 in DNA: TGTGCCATCCCCCGGGGGGTTTGGAGGGCAAGAGGGGAGACCACCGGGGAGCTGTTTTTT. Amino acid sequence: CAIPRGVWRARGETTGELFF.

CDR3 protein: CASTSEQGDQPQHF. The DNA of the CDR3 is TGTGCCAGCACCTCAGAGCAGGGGGATCAGCCCCAGCATTTT. The chain couples TRBV28 to TRBJ1-5; TRBD1 aligns across 7 bases. V dropped 7 bases and J dropped 5; count of bases not matched to a gene: 8. The CDR3 spans 14 residues. From germline, CDR1 is MDHEN and CDR2 SYDVKM.

The chain uses TRBV10-3 and TRBJ1-1, with 8 nucleotides matching TRBD1. Germline V gives CDR1 ENHRY, CDR2 SYGVKD. V lost 6 bases and J lost 5; bases outside the gene matches: 2. The CDR3 has 12 amino acids. This chain's CDR3 is CAIRTGDTEAFF. CDR3 nucleotide sequence: TGTGCCATCAGGACAGGGGATACTGAAGCTTTCTTT.

The V gene is TRBV30, the J gene TRBJ1-6; possible D gene TRBD1, 5 bases. CDR3 size: 12 residues. Germline V gene lookup returns CDR1 GTSNPN and CDR2 SVGIG (reference sequence). V lost 8 bases, J lost 10 bases, and 15 bases lay in between. The CDR3 DNA reads as TGTGCCGGGGGTTGGGGGGGGTCACCCCTCCACTTT. As protein: CAGGWGGSPLHF.

This clone was seen just once. The chain has TRBV7-3 and TRBJ2-5, with 8 bases aligning to TRBD1. After removal of 4 bases from V and 2 bases from J, the junction contained 9 bases not matched to a gene. Germline V lookup: CDR1 SGHTA, CDR2 FQGTGA. The CDR3 spans 16 residues. Here the CDR3 DNA reads TGTGCCAGCAGCTCGACTGGTGGGACAGGACAAGAGACCCAGTACTTC. Its translation is CASSSTGGTGQETQYF.

This clone appeared once. The rearrangement joins TRBV29-1 to TRBJ2-3; 10 positions match TRBD2. This CDR3 contains 15 residues. The V and J ends lost 6 bases and 3 bases, in that order; junction bases with no gene match: 9. Germline V gene lookup returns CDR1 SQVTM and CDR2 ANQGSEA. CDR3 DNA: TGCAGCGTGGCGGGGACTAGCGTGGTGACAGATACGCAGTATTTT. It translates to CSVAGTSVVTDTQYF.

The chain couples TRBV7-9 to TRBJ2-7; 7 bases line up with TRBD1. CDR1 is SEHNR, CDR2 FQNEAQ, per germline (reference sequence). This CDR3 has 14 amino acids. Trimming at V came to 4 bases and at J to 2 bases, leaving 5 bases not matched to a gene. The CDR3 here is CASSSGQSTYEQYF. CDR3 DNA sequence: TGTGCCAGCAGCTCGGGACAGTCCACCTACGAGCAGTACTTC.

The rearrangement links TRBV19 to TRBJ1-5, with 7 positions matching TRBD1. The length of the CDR3 is 15 residues. V was clipped by 6 bases and J by 0 bases; unmatched bases: 5. The germline CDR1 and CDR2 sequences are LNHDA and SQIVND (reference sequence). The CDR3 bases are TGTGCCAGTAGCCGGGACAGTCATAGCAATCAGCCCCAGCATTTT. Its translation: CASSRDSHSNQPQHF.

V gene TRBV3-1 (or the pseudogene TRBV3-2) combines with J gene TRBJ1-4; D is unresolved. V was pared by 0 bases and J by 6 bases, with 5 bases between. Germline assignment: CDR1 LGHDT and CDR2 YNNKEL (reference sequence). The CDR3 is 13 residues long. The CDR3: CASSQENYEKLFF. CDR3 coding DNA: TGTGCCAGCAGCCAAGAAAACTATGAAAAACTGTTTTTT.

The chain carries TRBV2 and TRBJ1-2; D unresolved. V lost 3 bases and J 7 bases, leaving 12 bases between the germline ends. Looked up from germline, CDR1 is SNHLY and CDR2 is FYNNEI. The CDR3 is 13 residues long. The DNA for the CDR3 is TGTGCCAGCAGTGACAACTCCCGGGGTGGCTACACCTTC. It is translated as CASSDNSRGGYTF.

This clone was detected a few times. The CDR3 coding sequence is TGTGCCAGTAGCTTACGAGGAGAACTGACAGATACGCAGTATTTT. It is translated as CASSLRGELTDTQYF. The gene calls are TRBV19 and TRBJ2-3; no clear D. The V and J ends lost 6 bases and 3 bases respectively, with 16 bases between them. Germline V gene data show CDR1 as LNHDA and CDR2 as SQIVND (reference sequence). The CDR3 runs 15 residues.

CDR3 in DNA: TGTGCCAGCAGCGTAGGTGCCGGACAGGTAGTGCGTGGAAACACCATATATTTT. Amino acids: CASSVGAGQVVRGNTIYF. The V gene is TRBV9, the J gene TRBJ1-3; 7 bases agree with TRBD1. Germline values: CDR1 SGDLS, CDR2 YYNGEE. Unmatched junction bases numbered 12, after V lost 0 bases and J lost 3 bases. The CDR3 contains 18 residues.

This clone was seen a few times. V gene TRBV19 combines with J gene TRBJ1-4, with D uncertain. The CDR3 runs to 16 residues. CDR1 and CDR2 (germline): LNHDA, SQIVND (reference sequence). Trimming pared 3 bases from V and 7 bases from J, leaving 18 bases between. In DNA form, the CDR3 reads TGTGCCAGTAGTATCGGAACGGGAATTTCAGGTGAAAAACTGTTTTTT. It translates to CASSIGTGISGEKLFF.

This clone showed up just a few times. The chain uses TRBV5-1 and TRBJ2-2; 10 bases align to TRBD1. CDR1 SGHRS and CDR2 YFSETQ come from the germline V gene. J was trimmed by 1 base and V by 4 bases; bases with no gene match: 4. The length of the CDR3 is 16 residues. CDR3 sequence: CASSTGQGGNTGELFF. The CDR3, as DNA: TGCGCCAGCAGCACTGGACAGGGGGGGAACACCGGGGAGCTGTTTTTT.

The chain couples TRBV4-1 to TRBJ2-1, with a possible D match to TRBD2 (6 bases). V was trimmed by 6 bases and J by 13 bases, leaving 16 bases between them. The CDR3 totals 12 residues. In germline, CDR1 is MGHRA, CDR2 YSYEKL. This CDR3 reads CASSQIGSVQFF. The DNA for the CDR3 is TGCGCCAGCAGTCAAATCGGGAGTGTCCAGTTCTTC.

The chain has TRBV28 and TRBJ1-1, with a weak D call TRBD1 (6 bases). Germline CDR1 MDHEN, CDR2 SYDVKM. The V end lost 5 bases, the J end lost 4 bases, and 8 bases lay between the germline ends. This CDR3 contains 12 residues. CDR3 residues: CASSPRGTEAFF. DNA for the CDR3: TGTGCCAGCAGTCCCAGGGGCACTGAAGCTTTCTTT.

The V and J genes are TRBV28 and TRBJ2-7, with D possibly TRBD1 on 6 matching bases. Trimming removed 4 bases at V and 7 bases at J, with 14 bases between. The germline CDR1 and CDR2 sequences are MDHEN and SYDVKM. The CDR3 runs to 13 residues. DNA of the CDR3: TGTGCCAGCAGTTCTTCCGACAGGACGGAGCAGTACTTC. Residues: CASSSSDRTEQYF.

The gene calls are TRBV9 and TRBJ1-4; 12 bases fit TRBD1. V lost 2 bases and J lost 4; bases outside the gene matches: 9. The CDR3 totals 18 residues. Per germline, CDR1 SGDLS and CDR2 YYNGEE. CDR3 protein: CASSVSMGQGAINEKLFF. For the CDR3, the DNA is TGTGCCAGCAGCGTGTCTATGGGACAGGGGGCTATTAATGAAAAACTGTTTTTT. The complete variable domain, with remaining parts taken from reference TRBV9 and TRBJ1-4, reads DSGVTQTPKHLITATGQRVTLRCSPRSGDLSVYWYQQSLDQGLQFLIQYYNGEERAKGNILERFSAQQFPDLHSELNLSSLELGDSALYFCASSVSMGQGAINEKLFFGSGTQLSVL.

This clone was seen a handful of times. The V and J genes are TRBV10-1 and TRBJ1-1, with TRBD1 identical over 8 bases. The CDR3 is 13 amino acids. Germline CDR1 reads WNHNN; CDR2 reads SYGVQD (reference sequence). Trimming took 0 bases from V and 11 from J; bases not matched to a gene: 5. The CDR3 reads CASSESQDRDAFF. Written as DNA, the CDR3 is TGCGCCAGCAGTGAGTCTCAGGACAGGGACGCTTTCTTT.

The sample holds one count of this clone. The rearrangement uses TRBV28 and TRBJ1-5; D may be TRBD1 (6 bases). The CDR3 has 14 residues. Germline assignment: CDR1 MDHEN and CDR2 SYDVKM. Trimming pared 7 bases from V and 5 bases from J, leaving 15 bases between. DNA of the CDR3: TGTGCCAGCAACCCGGGGGCGGGGGATCAGCCCCAGCATTTT. Protein: CASNPGAGDQPQHF.

V usage is TRBV5-3 and J usage is TRBJ2-7; perhaps TRBD2 as D (5 bases). TRBV5-3 is noted as an ORF with a role that remains uncertain. CDR3 size: 12 residues. Trimming took off 9 bases at V and 4 bases at J, with 14 bases between the two ends. As DNA, the CDR3 is TGTGCCACCTACAGCGGATCTTACGAGCAGTACTTC. The encoded protein is CATYSGSYEQYF.

The chain is built from TRBV19 and TRBJ2-2; D is possibly TRBD1 (5 bases). Germline assignment: CDR1 LNHDA and CDR2 SQIVND (reference sequence). Trimming pared 3 bases from V and 6 bases from J, leaving 11 bases between. The CDR3 is 14 amino acids. This chain's CDR3 is CASSIHSGPGELFF. In DNA, the CDR3 is TGTGCCAGTAGTATCCATTCAGGGCCCGGGGAGCTGTTTTTT.

The genes are TRBV18 and TRBJ2-3; tentatively, D is TRBD1 (6 bases). CDR3 length equals 15 residues. V dropped 6 bases and J dropped 3 bases, with 16 bases sitting between them. Germline CDR1 reads KGHSH; CDR2 reads LQKENI. The CDR3 spells CASSPRGMATDTQYF. CDR3 nucleotide sequence: TGTGCCAGCTCCCCCAGGGGAATGGCGACAGATACGCAGTATTTT.

This clone was found many times. The V call is TRBV24-1, the J call TRBJ2-2; D unresolved. V dropped 2 bases and J dropped 3 bases, with 6 bases sitting between them. The CDR3 extends over 14 amino acids. The germline V gene has CDR1 KGHDR and CDR2 SFDVKD. The CDR3: CATSDSSDTGELFF. The CDR3 DNA reads as TGTGCCACCAGTGATTCTTCGGACACCGGGGAGCTGTTTTTT.

J is TRBJ1-1 and V is TRBV7-9, with D perhaps TRBD1 (6 bases). This CDR3 is built from 14 residues. CDR1 is SEHNR, CDR2 FQNEAQ, per germline (reference sequence). Between the trimmed V and J ends, which lost 2 bases and 5 bases, there was a span of 12 bases. This CDR3 reads CASSLIPGQTEAFF. The CDR3 bases are TGTGCCAGCAGCTTAATTCCGGGACAAACTGAAGCTTTCTTT.